The 5 T cell receptor beta chains below come from one sample, sequenced in a study of T cell responses to AZD1222 COVID-19 vaccine. Some clones are missing from TCRdb's copy, which holds only in-frame ones; the method was immunoSEQ multiplex PCR. This table holds some 120,000 clones, 85% to 95% found once. The specimen was peripheral blood, collected on day 0 of AZD1222 vaccination. All receptors derive from an adult in good health.

CDR3 coding DNA: TGTGCCAGCAGTCAGGGTAGCGGGAGGTCCCACGAGCAGTACTTC. Protein sequence: CASSQGSGRSHEQYF. This sequence joins TRBV27 and TRBJ2-7, with 10 bases fitting TRBD2. This CDR3 spans 15 amino acids. In germline, CDR1 is MNHEY, CDR2 SMNVEV (reference sequence). J was trimmed by 5 bases and V by 5 bases; bases with no gene match: 9.

The chain is built from TRBV11-3 and TRBJ1-3; D is undetermined. Germline V CDR1 and CDR2: SGHNT, YENEEA. This CDR3 region has 15 residues. V was pared by 2 bases and J by 9 bases, with 17 bases between. The DNA for the CDR3 is TGTGCCAGCAGCTTAACGAGGACGGCGGATGGCACCATATATTTT. Its translation: CASSLTRTADGTIYF.

This rearrangement joins TRBV12-5 to TRBJ1-1; the D is unclear. The length of the CDR3 is 14 residues. The germline V gene encodes CDR1 LGHNT and CDR2 FRNRAP. V was clipped by 3 bases and J by 1 base, with 9 bases between them. CDR3 nucleotide sequence: TGTGCTAGTGGTTTCCTCGACACGAACACTGAAGCTTTCTTT. It specifies CASGFLDTNTEAFF.

This clone appeared a single time. The rearrangement uses TRBV5-5 and TRBJ1-5; 9 bases agree with TRBD1. V lost 2 bases and J lost 0; bases outside the gene matches: 6. The CDR3 sequence is 17 residues long. CDR1 and CDR2 (germline): SGHKS, YYEKEE (reference sequence). CDR3 sequence reads: CASSFRTGEYSNQPQHF. The CDR3 DNA sequence: TGTGCCAGCAGCTTTCGGACAGGGGAATATAGCAATCAGCCCCAGCATTTT. Full variable domain (rest looked up from reference TRBV5-5 and TRBJ1-5): DAGVTQSPTHLIKTRGQQVTLRCSPISGHKSVSWYQQVLGQGPQFIFQYYEKEERGRGNFPDRFSARQFPNYSSELNVNALLLGDSALYLCASSFRTGEYSNQPQHFGDGTRLSIL.

V usage is TRBV18 and J usage is TRBJ2-5; D is uncertain. V lost 10 bases and J lost 5, with 17 bases in between. The CDR3 length is 13 residues. Germline CDR1 KGHSH, CDR2 LQKENI. CDR3 nucleotide sequence: TGTGCCACCTCCAAAGGGTTACGGGAGACCCAGTACTTC. Protein sequence: CATSKGLRETQYF.